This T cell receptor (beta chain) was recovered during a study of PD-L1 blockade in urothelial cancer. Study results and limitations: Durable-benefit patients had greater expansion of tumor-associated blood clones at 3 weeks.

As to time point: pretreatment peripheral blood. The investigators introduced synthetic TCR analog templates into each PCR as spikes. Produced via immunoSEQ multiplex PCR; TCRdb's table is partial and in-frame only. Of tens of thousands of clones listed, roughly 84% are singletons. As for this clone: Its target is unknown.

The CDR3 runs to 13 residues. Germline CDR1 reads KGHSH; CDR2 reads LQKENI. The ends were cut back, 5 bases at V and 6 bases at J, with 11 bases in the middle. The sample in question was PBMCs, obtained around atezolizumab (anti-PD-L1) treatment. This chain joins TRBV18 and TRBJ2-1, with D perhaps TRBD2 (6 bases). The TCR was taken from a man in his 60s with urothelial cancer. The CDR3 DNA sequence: TGTGCCAGCTCAGGCGGGACTCCCAATGAGCAGTTCTTC. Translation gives CASSGGTPNEQFF.